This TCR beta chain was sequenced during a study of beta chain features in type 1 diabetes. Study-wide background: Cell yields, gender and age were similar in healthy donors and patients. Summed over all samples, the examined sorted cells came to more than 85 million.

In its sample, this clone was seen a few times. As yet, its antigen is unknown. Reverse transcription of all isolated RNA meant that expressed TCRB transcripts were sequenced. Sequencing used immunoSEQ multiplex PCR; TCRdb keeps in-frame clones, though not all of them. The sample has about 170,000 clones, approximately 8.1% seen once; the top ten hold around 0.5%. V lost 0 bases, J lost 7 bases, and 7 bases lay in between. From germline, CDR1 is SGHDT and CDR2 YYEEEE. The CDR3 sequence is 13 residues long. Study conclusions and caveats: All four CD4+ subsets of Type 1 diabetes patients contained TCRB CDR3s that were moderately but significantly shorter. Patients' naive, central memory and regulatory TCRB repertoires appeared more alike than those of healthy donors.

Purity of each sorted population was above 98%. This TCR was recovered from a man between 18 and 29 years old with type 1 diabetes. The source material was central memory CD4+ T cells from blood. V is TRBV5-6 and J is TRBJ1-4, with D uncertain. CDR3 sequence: CASSLGRGEKLFF. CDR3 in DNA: TGTGCCAGCAGCTTGGGACGGGGTGAAAAACTGTTTTTT.